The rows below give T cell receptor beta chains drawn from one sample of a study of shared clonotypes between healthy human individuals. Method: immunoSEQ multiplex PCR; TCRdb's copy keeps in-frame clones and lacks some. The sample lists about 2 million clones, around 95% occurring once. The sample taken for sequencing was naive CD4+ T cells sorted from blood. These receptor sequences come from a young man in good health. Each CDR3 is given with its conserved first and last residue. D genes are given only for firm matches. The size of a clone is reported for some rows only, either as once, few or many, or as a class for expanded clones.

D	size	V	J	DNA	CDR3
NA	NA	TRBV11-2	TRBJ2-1	TGTGCCAGCAGCTTAGTTGGGCGTATGATGGTGAATGAGCAGTTCTTC	CASSLVGRMMVNEQFF
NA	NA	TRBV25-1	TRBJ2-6	TGTGCCAGCGCGGACTCTGGGGCCAACGTCCTGACTTTC	CASADSGANVLTF
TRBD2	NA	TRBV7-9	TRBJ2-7	TGTGCCAGCAGCTTAGTTCCTAGCGGGGACTCCTACGAGCAGTACTTC	CASSLVPSGDSYEQYF
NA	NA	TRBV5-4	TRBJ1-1	TGTGCCAGCAGCGCCAAACAGAACATGAACACTGAAGCTTTCTTT	CASSAKQNMNTEAFF
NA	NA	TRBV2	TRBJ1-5	TGTGCCAGCTCTCCAGGTACCTATCAGCCCCAGCATTTT	CASSPGTYQPQHF
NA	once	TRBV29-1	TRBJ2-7	TGCAGCGTAGAGGGCGAGAAGGGCTACGAGCAGTACTTC	CSVEGEKGYEQYF
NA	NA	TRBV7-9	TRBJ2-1	TGTGCCAGCAGCCCACTGGGCGGTTCCTACAATGAGCAGTTCTTC	CASSPLGGSYNEQFF
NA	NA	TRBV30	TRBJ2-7	TGTGCCTGGAGTCCTGGACAGAGCCTGTACGAGCAGTACTTC	CAWSPGQSLYEQYF
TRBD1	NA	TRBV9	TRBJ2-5	TGTGCCAGCAGCCACGACAGGGGGAAGTGGGAGACCCAGTACTTC	CASSHDRGKWETQYF
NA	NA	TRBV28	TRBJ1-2	TGTGCCAGCAGTCTACAGCAACTTAACTATGGCTACACCTTC	CASSLQQLNYGYTF
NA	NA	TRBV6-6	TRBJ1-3	TGTGCCAGCAGTCCATATCGAGACGGAAACACCATATATTTT	CASSPYRDGNTIYF
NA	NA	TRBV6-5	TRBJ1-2	TGTGCCAGCAGCCTCCTCGGGGGCTACACCTTC	CASSLLGGYTF
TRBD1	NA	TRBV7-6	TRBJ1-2	TGTGCCAGCAGCTTACTCGCGACAGGGGACTATGGCTACACCTTC	CASSLLATGDYGYTF
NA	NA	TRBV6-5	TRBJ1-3	TGTGCCAGCAGTTCCGGGACATTCTCTGGAAACACCATATATTTT	CASSSGTFSGNTIYF